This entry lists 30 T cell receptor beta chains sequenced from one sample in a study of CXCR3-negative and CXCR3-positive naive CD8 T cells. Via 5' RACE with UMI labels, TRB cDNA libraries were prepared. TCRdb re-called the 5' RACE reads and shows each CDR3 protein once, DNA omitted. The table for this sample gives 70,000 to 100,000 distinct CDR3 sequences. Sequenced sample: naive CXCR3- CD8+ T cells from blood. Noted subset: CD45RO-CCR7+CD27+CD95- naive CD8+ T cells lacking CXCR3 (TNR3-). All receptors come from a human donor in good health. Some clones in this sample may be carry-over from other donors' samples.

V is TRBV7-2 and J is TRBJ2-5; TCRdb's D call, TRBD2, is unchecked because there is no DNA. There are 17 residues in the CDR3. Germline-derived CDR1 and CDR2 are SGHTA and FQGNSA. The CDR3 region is CASSEGLAVKDRETQYF.

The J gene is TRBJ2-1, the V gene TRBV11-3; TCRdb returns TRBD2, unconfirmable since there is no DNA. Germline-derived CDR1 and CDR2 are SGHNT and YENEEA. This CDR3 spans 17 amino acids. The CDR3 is CASSLAPGLAEDNEQFF.

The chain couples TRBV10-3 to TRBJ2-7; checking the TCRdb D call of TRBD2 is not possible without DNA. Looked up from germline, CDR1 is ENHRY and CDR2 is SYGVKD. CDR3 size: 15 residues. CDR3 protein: CAITQEGTLGYEQYF.

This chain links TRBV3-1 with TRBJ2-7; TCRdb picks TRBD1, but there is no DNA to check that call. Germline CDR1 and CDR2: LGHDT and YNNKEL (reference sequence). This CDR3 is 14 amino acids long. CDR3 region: CASSQDGAIYEQYF.

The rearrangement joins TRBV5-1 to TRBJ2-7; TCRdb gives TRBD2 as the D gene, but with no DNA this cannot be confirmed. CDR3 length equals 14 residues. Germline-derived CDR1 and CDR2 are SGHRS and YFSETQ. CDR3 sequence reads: CASSLEGSSYEQYF.

The CDR3 reads CASSISDRGNQPQHF. The chain has TRBV19 and TRBJ1-5; no DNA is available, so the TRBD1 call from TCRdb remains unchecked. This CDR3 has 15 amino acids. Germline V gives CDR1 LNHDA, CDR2 SQIVND (reference sequence).

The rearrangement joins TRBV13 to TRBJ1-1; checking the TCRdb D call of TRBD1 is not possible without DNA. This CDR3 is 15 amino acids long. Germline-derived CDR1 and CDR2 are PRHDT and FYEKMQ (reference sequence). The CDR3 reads CASSWVRGGETEAFF.

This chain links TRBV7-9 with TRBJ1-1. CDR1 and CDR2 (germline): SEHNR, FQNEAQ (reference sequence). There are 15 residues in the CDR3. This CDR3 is CASSLVSGGETEAFF.

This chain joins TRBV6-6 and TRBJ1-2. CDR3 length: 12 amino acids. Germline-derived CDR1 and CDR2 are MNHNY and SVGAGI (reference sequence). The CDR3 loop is CASYTANYGYTF.

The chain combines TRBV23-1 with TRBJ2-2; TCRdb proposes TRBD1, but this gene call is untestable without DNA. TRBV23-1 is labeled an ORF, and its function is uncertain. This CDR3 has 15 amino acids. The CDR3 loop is CASSQGQGLSGELFF.

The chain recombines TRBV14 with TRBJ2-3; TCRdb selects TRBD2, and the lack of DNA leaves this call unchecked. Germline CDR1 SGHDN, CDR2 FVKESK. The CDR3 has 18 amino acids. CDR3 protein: CASSQVSILAGGPYTQYF. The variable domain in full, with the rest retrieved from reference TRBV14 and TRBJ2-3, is EAGVTQFPSHSVIEKGQTVTLRCDPISGHDNLYWYRRVMGKEIKFLLHFVKESKQDESGMPNNRFLAERTGGTYSTLKVQPAELEDSGVYFCASSQVSILAGGPYTQYFGPGTRLTVL.

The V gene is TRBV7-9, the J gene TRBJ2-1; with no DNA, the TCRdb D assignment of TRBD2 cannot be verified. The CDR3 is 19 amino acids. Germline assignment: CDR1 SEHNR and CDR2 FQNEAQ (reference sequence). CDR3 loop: CASRPLSFSGGLKVDEQFF.

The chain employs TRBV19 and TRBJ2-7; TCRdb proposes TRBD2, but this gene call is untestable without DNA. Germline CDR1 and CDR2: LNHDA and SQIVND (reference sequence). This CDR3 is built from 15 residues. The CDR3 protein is CASSIGLAGGYEQYF.

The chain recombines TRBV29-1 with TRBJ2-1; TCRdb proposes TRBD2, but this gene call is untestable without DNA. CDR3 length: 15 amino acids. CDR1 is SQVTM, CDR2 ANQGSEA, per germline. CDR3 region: CSVEASGVSYNEQFF.

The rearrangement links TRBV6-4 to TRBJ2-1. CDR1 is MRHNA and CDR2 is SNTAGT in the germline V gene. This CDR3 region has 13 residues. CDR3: CASSEGSYNEQFF.

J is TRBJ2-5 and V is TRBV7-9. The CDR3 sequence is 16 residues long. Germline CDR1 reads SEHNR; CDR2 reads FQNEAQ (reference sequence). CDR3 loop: CASSHLRGSPGETQYF.

This CDR3 reads CSVERPGPTEAFF. The rearrangement links TRBV29-1 to TRBJ1-1. Germline V gene lookup returns CDR1 SQVTM and CDR2 ANQGSEA. The CDR3 covers 13 residues.

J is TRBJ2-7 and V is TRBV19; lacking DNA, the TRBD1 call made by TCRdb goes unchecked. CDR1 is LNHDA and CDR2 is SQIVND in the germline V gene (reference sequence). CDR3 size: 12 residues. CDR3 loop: CASGQGNYEQYF.

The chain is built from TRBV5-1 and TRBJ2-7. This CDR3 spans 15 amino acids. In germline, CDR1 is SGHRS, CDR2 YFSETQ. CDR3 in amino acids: CASSLGQGSSYEQYF. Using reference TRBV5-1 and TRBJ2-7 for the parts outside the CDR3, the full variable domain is KAGVTQTPRYLIKTRGQQVTLSCSPISGHRSVSWYQQTPGQGLQFLFEYFSETQRNKGNFPGRFSGRQFSNSRSEMNVSTLELGDSALYLCASSLGQGSSYEQYFGPGTRLTVT.

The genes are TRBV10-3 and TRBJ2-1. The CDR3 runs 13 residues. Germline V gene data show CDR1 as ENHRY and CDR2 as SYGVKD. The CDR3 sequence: CAIGVRGNNEQFF.

CDR3 in amino acids: CASGLAITGGSTEAFF. V is TRBV12-5 and J is TRBJ1-1; TCRdb indicates TRBD1, and absent DNA this call remains unverified. The germline gives CDR1 LGHNT, CDR2 FRNRAP. The CDR3 extends over 16 amino acids.

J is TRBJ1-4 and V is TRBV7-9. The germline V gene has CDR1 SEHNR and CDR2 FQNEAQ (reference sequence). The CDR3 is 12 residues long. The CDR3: CASIGGDEKLFF. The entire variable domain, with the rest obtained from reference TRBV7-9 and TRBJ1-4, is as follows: DTGVSQNPRHKITKRGQNVTFRCDPISEHNRLYWYRQTLGQGPEFLTYFQNEAQLEKSRLLSDRFSAERPKGSFSTLEIQRTEQGDSAMYLCASIGGDEKLFFGSGTQLSVL.

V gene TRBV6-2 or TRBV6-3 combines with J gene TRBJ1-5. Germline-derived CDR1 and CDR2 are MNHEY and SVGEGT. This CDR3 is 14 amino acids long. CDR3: CASSYLRIDQPQHF.

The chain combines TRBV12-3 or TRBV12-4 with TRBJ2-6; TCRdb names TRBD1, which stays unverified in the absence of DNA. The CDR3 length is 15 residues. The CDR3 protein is CASSLWGHGANVLTF.

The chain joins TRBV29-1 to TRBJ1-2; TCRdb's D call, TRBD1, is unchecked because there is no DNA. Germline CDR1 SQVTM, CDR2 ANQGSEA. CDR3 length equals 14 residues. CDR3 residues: CSVVEGYGAYGYTF.

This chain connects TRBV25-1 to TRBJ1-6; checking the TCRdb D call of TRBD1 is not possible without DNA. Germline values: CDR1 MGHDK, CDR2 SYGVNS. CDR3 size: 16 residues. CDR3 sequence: CASSEYGQGPIGALHF.

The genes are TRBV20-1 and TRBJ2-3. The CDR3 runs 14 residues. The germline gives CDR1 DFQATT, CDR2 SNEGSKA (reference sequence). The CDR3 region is CSARKGTSTDTQYF.

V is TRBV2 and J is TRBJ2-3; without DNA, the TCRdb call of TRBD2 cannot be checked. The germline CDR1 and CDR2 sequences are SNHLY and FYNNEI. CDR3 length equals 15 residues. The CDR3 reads CASTRLAGSADTQYF.

The CDR3: CSVEPPQSGIQYF. This rearrangement joins TRBV29-1 to TRBJ2-5; TCRdb designates TRBD1, a call that cannot be tested without DNA. Germline V CDR1 and CDR2: SQVTM, ANQGSEA. There are 13 residues in the CDR3.

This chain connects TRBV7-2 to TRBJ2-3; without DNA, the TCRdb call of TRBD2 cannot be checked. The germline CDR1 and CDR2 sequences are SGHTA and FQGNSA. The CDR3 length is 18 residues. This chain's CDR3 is CASSPWTSGSGDTDTQYF. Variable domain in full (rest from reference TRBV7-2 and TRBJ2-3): GAGVSQSPSNKVTEKGKDVELRCDPISGHTALYWYRQSLGQGLEFLIYFQGNSAPDKSGLPSDRFSAERTGGSVSTLTIQRTQQEDSAVYLCASSPWTSGSGDTDTQYFGPGTRLTVL.